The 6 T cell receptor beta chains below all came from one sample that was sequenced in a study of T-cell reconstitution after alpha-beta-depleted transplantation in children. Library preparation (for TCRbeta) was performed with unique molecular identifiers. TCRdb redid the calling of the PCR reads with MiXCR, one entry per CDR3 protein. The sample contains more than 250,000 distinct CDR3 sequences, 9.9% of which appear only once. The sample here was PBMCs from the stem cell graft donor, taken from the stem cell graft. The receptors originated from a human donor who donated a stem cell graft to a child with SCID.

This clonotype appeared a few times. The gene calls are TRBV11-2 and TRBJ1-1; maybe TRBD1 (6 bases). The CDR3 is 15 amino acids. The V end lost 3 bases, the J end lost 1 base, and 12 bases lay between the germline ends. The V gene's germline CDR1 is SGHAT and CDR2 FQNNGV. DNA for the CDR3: TGTGCCAGCAGCTTCCAGGGGACTGGGAACACTGAAGCTTTCTTT. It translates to CASSFQGTGNTEAFF.

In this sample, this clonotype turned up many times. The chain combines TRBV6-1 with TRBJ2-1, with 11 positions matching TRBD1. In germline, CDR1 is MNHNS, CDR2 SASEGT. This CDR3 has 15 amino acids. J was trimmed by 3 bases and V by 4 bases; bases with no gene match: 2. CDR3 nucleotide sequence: TGTGCCAGCAGTGCCGGGACAGGGGGCTACAATGAGCAGTTCTTC. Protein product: CASSAGTGGYNEQFF.

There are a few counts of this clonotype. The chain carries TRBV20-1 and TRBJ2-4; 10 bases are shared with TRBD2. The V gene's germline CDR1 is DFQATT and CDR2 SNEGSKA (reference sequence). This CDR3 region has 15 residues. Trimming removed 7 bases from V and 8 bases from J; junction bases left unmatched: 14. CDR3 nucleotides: TGCAGTGTTTTGGCGCTAGCGGGGGCACTAGACATTCAGTACTTC. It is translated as CSVLALAGALDIQYF.

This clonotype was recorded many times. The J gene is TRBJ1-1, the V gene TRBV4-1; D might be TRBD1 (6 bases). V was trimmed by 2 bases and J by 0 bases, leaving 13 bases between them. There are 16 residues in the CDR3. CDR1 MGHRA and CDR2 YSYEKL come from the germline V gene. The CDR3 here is CASSQRGEPMNTEAFF. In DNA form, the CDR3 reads TGCGCCAGCAGCCAAAGGGGGGAGCCCATGAACACTGAAGCTTTCTTT.

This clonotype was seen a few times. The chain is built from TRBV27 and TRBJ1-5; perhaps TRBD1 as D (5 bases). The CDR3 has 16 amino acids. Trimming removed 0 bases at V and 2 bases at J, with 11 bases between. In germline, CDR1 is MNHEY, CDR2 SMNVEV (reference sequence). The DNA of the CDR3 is TGTGCCAGCAGTTTATCTATCGGACAAGGCAATCAGCCCCAGCATTTT. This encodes CASSLSIGQGNQPQHF.

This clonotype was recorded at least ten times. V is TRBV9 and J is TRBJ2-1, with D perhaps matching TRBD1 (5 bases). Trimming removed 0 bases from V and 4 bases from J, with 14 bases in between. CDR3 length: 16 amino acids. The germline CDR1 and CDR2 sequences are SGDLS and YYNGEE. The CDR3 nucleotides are TGTGCCAGCAGCGTAGTGGGCAGGGATCCGTACAATGAGCAGTTCTTC. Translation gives CASSVVGRDPYNEQFF.